This TCR beta chain is drawn from a study of post-analysis software for immune sequencing data. Whole-study findings and limits: The study found significantly lower normalized Chao1 diversity in multiple sclerosis patients than in controls. Batch-matched samples strongly co-clustered by F measure.

Included in the TCR beta cDNA libraries were unique molecular identifiers. Input of roughly 0.85 to 11 million T cells yielded roughly 0.5 million cDNA molecules. MiXCR, applied by TCRdb to the PCR reads, yields one record per CDR3 protein. The data hold roughly 580,000 distinct CDR3 sequences, with roughly 46% observed a single time. For this clonotype: Its antigen is not known.

The TCR was taken from a girl aged 10 to 17 with multiple sclerosis. Material: blood.

The CDR3 nucleotides are TGCAGTACAGGGGCAGTAGACACCGGGGAGCTGTTTTTT. Amino acid sequence: CSTGAVDTGELFF. The J gene is TRBJ2-2, the V gene TRBV20-1, with TRBD1 identical over 7 bases. CDR1 and CDR2 from the germline V gene are DFQATT and SNEGSKA (reference sequence). The CDR3 has 13 amino acids. Trimming took 8 bases from V and 3 from J; bases not matched to a gene: 6.